The present T cell receptor (beta chain) was sequenced within a study of T cell repertoires in cytomegalovirus infection (dated by TCRdb to the late 2010s). As for the study more broadly: The HLA type of each donor mattered for the analysis, because public TCR beta signatures pointed to carriage of CMV infection along with the matching HLA type.

What the study reported, not specific to this receptor: Carriers of CMV infection plus the relevant HLA type were discriminated by the cumulative frequency of public TCR beta family members in the study cohort and in an independent approximately 360-donor cohort. The ex vivo response was dominated by HLA-C-restricted CMV-specific TCR beta clonotypes, which also provided the single most frequent clonotype in two of eight donors.

Worth noting for this clonotype: What this receptor recognizes is not known. No base quality information exists; no much larger clone differs at one position.

There are 17 amino acids in the CDR3, from cysteine to phenylalanine inclusive. Of all the DNA, just the CDR3 is kept, 51 bases in frame from base 1. V is pruned by 4 bases and J by 8 bases, leaving 11 bases of the junction without a gene match. Sequencer: Illumina HiSeq 1500. TCRdb ran its own pipeline on the public reads, namely fastp trimming at Q25 and MiXCR clone calling, and kept in-frame beta chains. Duplicate CDR3 protein sequences are folded into a single record with the most common DNA and genes. In all, the sample holds 250,000 or so distinct CDR3 sequences, and approximately 15% of those were seen once. The top ten clonotypes cover approximately 51% of the sample.

Sequencing was carried out using CD8+ T cells from PBMCs. Rearrangement joined TRBV23-1 to TRBJ2-1, with 13 bases matching TRBD2. TRBV23-1 is classed as an ORF, of uncertain function. This sequence was found in a human donor in good health (CMV status not recorded). Some clones in this sample may be carry-over from other donors' samples. The CDR3 is CASSLTSGGAGRHEQFF. The bases are TGCGCCAGCAGTCTCACTAGCGGGGGGGCCGGCCGGCATGAGCAGTTCTTC.